The sequence of this T cell receptor beta chain was determined in a study of response to subunit inactivated influenza vaccine. TCRdb re-derived calls from the RT-PCR reads in MiXCR, one entry per CDR3 protein. The sample carries 180,000 or so distinct CDR3 sequences, 10% to 15% recorded once. The CDR3 has 20 residues. Germline V gene lookup returns CDR1 LGHDT and CDR2 YNNKEL (reference sequence). After removal of 0 bases from V and 0 bases from J, the junction contained 15 bases not matched to a gene. The sample was also linked to a second study, of T cells expressing NK-cell markers. This second study says: The authors generated TCR beta cDNA through 5'RACE template switching with UMIs.

The rearrangement joins TRBV3-1 to TRBJ2-3; 7 nucleotides line up with TRBD2. The sequences come from CD8+ T cells sorted from PBMCs, collected approximately 12 days after vaccination. This TCR was recovered from a man aged 45-65 years who received an inactivated influenza vaccine. DNA for the CDR3: TGTGCCAGCAGCCAAGATCGATGGAGCGGGGCCTATTCTAGCACAGATACGCAGTATTTT. Its protein is CASSQDRWSGAYSSTDTQYF.